The text below deals with one TCR beta chain. This entry is derived from a study of cytomegalovirus exposure and HLA in healthy donors. The CDR3 is made up of 15 amino acids. CDR1 LNHDA and CDR2 SQIVND come from the germline V gene (reference sequence). Trimming removed 5 bases from V and 2 bases from J; junction bases left unmatched: 8. Measured with immunoSEQ multiplex PCR; TCRdb has only the in-frame clones, and not every one. The sample includes some 150,000 clones, 85% to 90% seen only once; the top ten take about 6.6%. This chain uses TRBV19 with TRBJ1-2, with 7 bases fitting TRBD1. This receptor was obtained from a woman aged 30 to 39 in good health and CMV-seropositive. The sample consisted of PBMCs. The CDR3 DNA is TGTGCCAGTAGTCCTCGGACAGGCGGAAACTATGGCTACACCTTC. Its translation: CASSPRTGGNYGYTF.